A selection of T cell receptor beta chains follows, all from one sample in a study of blood T cell repertoires in COVID-19. TCRdb keeps only in-frame clones here, not all; method: immunoSEQ multiplex PCR. The sample yields 120,000 to 150,000 clones, 60% to 85% seen once. Sequenced material: peripheral blood. Receptors were obtained from a man aged 45-65 years with acute or convalescent COVID-19. Both conserved end residues are trimmed from each CDR3. Expanded clones get a size class; other rows say once, few or many, or leave the size out.

>-|TRBJ1-2|TRBV11-2
ASSSIWTASNYGYT
>few|TRBJ1-1|TRBV14
ASSQVHGGTEAF
>few|TRBJ2-1|TRBV11-2
ASSLSGVHGQF
>-|TRBJ1-1|TRBV6-6
ASSQQGLKVF
>-|TRBJ1-2|TRBV30
AWSDLGAVYGYT
>-|TRBJ1-2|TRBV9
ASTSPPGDGYT
>-|TRBJ2-5|TRBV2
ASSPPGQGSETQY
>-|TRBJ2-5|TRBV11-2
ASSPGTGYQETQY
>-|TRBJ1-2|TRBV7-2
ASSLAAGQGAIYGYT
>-|TRBJ1-2|TRBV6-5
ASSYSRNYGYT
>-|TRBJ2-1|TRBV12-3/TRBV12-4
ASGDRGYEQF
>-|TRBJ1-3|TRBV5-8
ASSSNGIYGNTIY
>-|TRBJ1-1|TRBV30
AWSGGTVNTEAF
>-|TRBJ2-5|TRBV4-2
ASSQGGGGPQETQY
>-|TRBJ2-1|TRBV29-1
SVRGRYNEQF
>many|TRBJ1-2|TRBV5-1
ASSGTGGVYGYT
>-|TRBJ1-6|TRBV9
ASSGDRGQTLNSPLH
>-|TRBJ2-1|TRBV2
ASIWGRGTGTYNEQF
>-|TRBJ1-2|TRBV10-3
AISEGFGRQGYGYT
>-|TRBJ2-3|TRBV18
ASSPPSGGAVDTQY
>-|TRBJ1-2|TRBV6-5
ASSLRVSGYT
>-|TRBJ2-3|TRBV11-2
ASSGTPRSDTQY
>-|TRBJ1-3|TRBV18
ASSPGQGIDSGNTIY
>-|TRBJ2-1|TRBV5-1
ASSFMTGDNEQF
>-|TRBJ2-1|TRBV2
ASSDSRGGGNEQF
>-|TRBJ2-5|TRBV5-1
ASSLSLAGGETQY
>-|TRBJ2-1|TRBV29-1
SGWFADRENEQF
>-|TRBJ2-4|TRBV6-1
ASSEAGNIQY
>once|TRBJ2-1|TRBV2
ASSEGRAGGYNEQF
>-|TRBJ2-7|TRBV4-1
ASSTRQGSYEQY
>-|TRBJ1-2|TRBV12-3/TRBV12-4
ASSSGGEGYT
>-|TRBJ1-1|TRBV3-1/TRBV3-2
ASSQHGGQGTEAF
>-|TRBJ2-3|TRBV28
ASSSLLSGDGTDTQY
>-|TRBJ2-5|TRBV7-9
ASSLAGGQGETQY
>few|TRBJ1-4|TRBV6-2/TRBV6-3
ASSYQTGGHATNEKLF
>-|TRBJ2-3|TRBV19
ASSVATTDTQY
>-|TRBJ1-3|TRBV9
ASTPYQGSGNTIY
>-|TRBJ2-5|TRBV2
ASSRAQGETQY
>-|TRBJ2-3|TRBV10-1
ASSDPGSSTDTQY
>-|TRBJ2-1|TRBV28
ASSPGGSYNEQF